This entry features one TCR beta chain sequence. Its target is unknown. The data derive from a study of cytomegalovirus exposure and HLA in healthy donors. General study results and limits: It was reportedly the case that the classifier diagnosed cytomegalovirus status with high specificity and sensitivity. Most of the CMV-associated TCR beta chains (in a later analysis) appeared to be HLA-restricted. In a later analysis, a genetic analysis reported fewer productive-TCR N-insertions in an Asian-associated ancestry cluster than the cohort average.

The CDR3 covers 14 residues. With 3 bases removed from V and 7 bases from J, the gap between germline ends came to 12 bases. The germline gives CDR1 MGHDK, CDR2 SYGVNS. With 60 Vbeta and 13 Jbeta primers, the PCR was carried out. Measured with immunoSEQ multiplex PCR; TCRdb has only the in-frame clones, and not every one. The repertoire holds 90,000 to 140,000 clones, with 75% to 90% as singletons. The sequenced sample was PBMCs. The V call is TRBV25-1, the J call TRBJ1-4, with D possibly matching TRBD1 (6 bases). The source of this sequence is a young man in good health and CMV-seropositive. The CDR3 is CASSDRGAGEKLFF. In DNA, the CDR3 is TGTGCCAGCAGTGATCGGGGGGCGGGTGAAAAACTGTTTTTT.